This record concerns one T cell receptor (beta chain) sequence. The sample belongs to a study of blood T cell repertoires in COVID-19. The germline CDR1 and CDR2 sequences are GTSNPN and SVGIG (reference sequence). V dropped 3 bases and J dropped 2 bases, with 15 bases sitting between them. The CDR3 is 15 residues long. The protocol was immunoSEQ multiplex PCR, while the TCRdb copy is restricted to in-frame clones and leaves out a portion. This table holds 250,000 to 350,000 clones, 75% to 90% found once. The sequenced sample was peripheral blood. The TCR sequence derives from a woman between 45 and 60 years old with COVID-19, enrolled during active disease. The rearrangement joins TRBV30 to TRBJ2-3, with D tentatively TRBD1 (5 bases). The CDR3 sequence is CAWRDTGSLTDTQYF. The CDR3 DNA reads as TGTGCCTGGAGAGACACAGGTAGTCTCACAGATACGCAGTATTTT.